These 13 T cell receptor beta chains were all obtained from the same sample, sequenced in a study of CD8 T cells in Susac syndrome. Roughly 0.45 to 1 ug RNA was reverse transcribed with random hexamers. TCRdb redid the calling of the immunoSEQ multiplex PCR reads with MiXCR, one entry per CDR3 protein. This sample yields around 79,000 distinct CDR3 sequences, of which just under 95% are seen a single time; roughly 0.39% belongs to the top ten. Sequences were obtained from CD8+ T cells from PBMCs. These receptors came from a human donor with multiple sclerosis.

The CDR3 loop is CASSPWTAASYNEQFF. CDR3 nucleotides: TGTGCCAGCAGCCCTTGGACGGCGGCGTCCTACAATGAGCAGTTCTTC. The chain combines TRBV7-2 with TRBJ2-1; D remains ambiguous. Trimming stripped 5 bases from V and 1 base from J, with 15 bases between. CDR1 is SGHTA and CDR2 is FQGNSA in the germline V gene. The CDR3 runs to 16 residues.

V usage is TRBV12-3 or TRBV12-4 and J usage is TRBJ2-3, with 8 bases aligning to TRBD1. The CDR3 loop spans 16 amino acids. Trimming removed 2 bases from V and 5 bases from J; junction bases left unmatched: 9. CDR3 nucleotides: TGTGCCAGCAGTTTATCCAGGACAGGGATGGGAGATACGCAGTATTTT. It translates to CASSLSRTGMGDTQYF.

The chain is built from TRBV6-5 and TRBJ2-3, with 10 nucleotides matching TRBD2. The length of the CDR3 is 15 residues. Germline CDR1 reads MNHEY; CDR2 reads SVGAGI. Germline trimming cut 5 bases from V and 0 bases from J; bases unmatched to any gene: 2. The chain's CDR3 is CASSPTSGSTDTQYF. In DNA, the CDR3 is TGTGCCAGCAGTCCGACTAGCGGGAGCACAGATACGCAGTATTTT.

The V and J genes are TRBV29-1 and TRBJ1-5; D is unclear. CDR1 and CDR2 from the germline V gene are SQVTM and ANQGSEA. This CDR3 comprises 12 residues. V lost 4 bases and J 1 base, leaving 5 bases between the germline ends. DNA of the CDR3: TGCAGCGTTGCCGGGAGCAATCAGCCCCAGCATTTT. Amino acid sequence: CSVAGSNQPQHF.

This chain joins TRBV4-1 and TRBJ2-7, with 8 bases aligning to TRBD1. The ends lost 0 bases at V and 1 base at J; junction bases unmatched: 5. This CDR3 contains 16 residues. Germline V gives CDR1 MGHRA, CDR2 YSYEKL. CDR3 DNA: TGCGCCAGCAGCCAAGAACCCCAGGGGGCGTCCTACGAGCAGTACTTC. The encoded protein is CASSQEPQGASYEQYF.

The chain has TRBV6-2 or TRBV6-3 and TRBJ2-7; no definite D call. Germline CDR1 and CDR2: MNHEY and SVGEGT. Trimming stripped 2 bases from V and 3 bases from J, with 11 bases between. This CDR3 is built from 14 residues. DNA of the CDR3: TGTGCCAGCAGTTACCCCGGACGGATCTACGAGCAGTACTTC. It translates to CASSYPGRIYEQYF.

The J gene is TRBJ2-2, the V gene TRBV29-1, with D maybe TRBD1 (5 bases). Germline V lookup: CDR1 SQVTM, CDR2 ANQGSEA. Trimming removed 0 bases from V and 5 bases from J, with 7 bases in between. This CDR3 is built from 13 residues. CDR3 coding DNA: TGCAGCGTTGAAGATGCAGGGACCGGGGAGCTGTTTTTT. This gives the protein CSVEDAGTGELFF.

The chain carries TRBV27 and TRBJ2-3, with 15 bases aligning to TRBD2. Germline V gene data show CDR1 as MNHEY and CDR2 as SMNVEV (reference sequence). The CDR3 runs to 17 residues. With 5 bases clipped from V and 4 bases from J, the junction kept 7 bases outside the gene matches. The DNA of the CDR3 is TGTGCCAGCAGTCCGGGACTAGCGGGAGGTTGGCCAGATACGCAGTATTTT. Translating gives CASSPGLAGGWPDTQYF.

J is TRBJ2-7 and V is TRBV13; D tentatively fits TRBD1 or TRBD2 (6 bases each). Germline V gene data show CDR1 as PRHDT and CDR2 as FYEKMQ (reference sequence). CDR3 length: 15 residues. Deletions cut 4 bases from V and 4 bases from J, with 17 bases between. The CDR3 loop is CASSSVGGRGYEQYF. CDR3 in DNA: TGTGCCAGCAGCTCCGTTGGGGGGCGCGGGTACGAGCAGTACTTC.

The chain joins TRBV3-1 to TRBJ2-7, with no clear D. The CDR3 length is 12 residues. The germline V and J ends were trimmed by 0 bases and 5 bases, with 5 bases remaining between them. Per the germline V gene, CDR1 is LGHDT and CDR2 is YNNKEL (reference sequence). CDR3 sequence: CASSQDRDEQYF. The CDR3 coding sequence is TGTGCCAGCAGCCAAGATCGAGACGAGCAGTACTTC.

The chain links TRBV12-3 or TRBV12-4 to TRBJ1-2; TRBD1 aligns across 7 bases. The CDR3 extends over 13 amino acids. The V segment lost 5 bases and the J segment 2 bases; nucleotides outside the gene matches: 2. The CDR3 protein is CASSDRVNYGYTF. The CDR3 region has the DNA TGTGCCAGCAGTGACAGGGTGAACTATGGCTACACCTTC.

The sample holds a few counts of this clonotype. This chain joins TRBV27 and TRBJ1-5, with TRBD1 matching over 9 bases. Germline values: CDR1 MNHEY, CDR2 SMNVEV (reference sequence). The V segment lost 2 bases and the J segment 4 bases; nucleotides outside the gene matches: 0. The CDR3 sequence is 14 residues long. The CDR3 here is CASSLGQGNQPQHF. In DNA form, the CDR3 reads TGTGCCAGCAGTTTAGGACAGGGGAATCAGCCCCAGCATTTT.

The V and J genes are TRBV5-1 and TRBJ1-2; maybe TRBD1 (6 bases). CDR3 length: 19 residues. Germline values: CDR1 SGHRS, CDR2 YFSETQ. The V end was cut by 0 bases, the J end by 0 bases, with 21 bases between. The CDR3 protein is CASSLGWTVGVPSNYGYTF. CDR3 nucleotides: TGCGCCAGCAGCTTGGGCTGGACAGTAGGGGTACCCTCTAACTATGGCTACACCTTC.